The entry below describes one TCR beta chain. The sample belongs to a study of blood T cell repertoires in COVID-19. In the study overall: The samples span acute and convalescent COVID-19 from the United States, Italy and Spain. PBMCs, B-cell-depleted T cells, or T cells provided the cDNA or gDNA that made up the material.

V lost 5 bases and J lost 5; bases outside the gene matches: 8. The CDR3 is 15 amino acids. The germline gives CDR1 KGHSH, CDR2 LQKENI. Authors' processing steps: Amplification from reference gene primers served as the basis for estimated nucleated cell counts. Assay: immunoSEQ multiplex PCR; the TCRdb copy retains only in-frame clones and omits some. V and J calls and clone size are as listed in that table; D and trimming were resolved from the DNA. Of fewer than 200,000 clones in the sample, 82% are singletons; the top ten hold 6.5% to 9.5%. Sequenced sample: peripheral blood. The chain has TRBV18 and TRBJ2-1; 8 bases are shared with TRBD1. This receptor was taken from a woman in her sixties with COVID-19, enrolled during active disease. CDR3 residues: CASSSGDRGHNEQFF. The CDR3 DNA reads TGTGCCAGCTCATCCGGAGACAGGGGACACAATGAGCAGTTCTTC.